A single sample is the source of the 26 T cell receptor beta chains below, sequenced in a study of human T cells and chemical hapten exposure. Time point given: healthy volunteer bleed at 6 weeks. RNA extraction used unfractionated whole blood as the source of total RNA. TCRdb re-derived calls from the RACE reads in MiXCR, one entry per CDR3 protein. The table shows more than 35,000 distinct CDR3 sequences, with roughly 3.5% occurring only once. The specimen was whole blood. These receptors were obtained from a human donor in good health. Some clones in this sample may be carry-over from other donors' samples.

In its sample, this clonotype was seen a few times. The CDR3 nucleotides are TGCAGCGTGGGGACAGGGGCAGGAGGCTACACCTTC. Translated: CSVGTGAGGYTF. The chain couples TRBV29-1 to TRBJ1-2; 10 bases are a match to TRBD1. The CDR3 runs 12 residues. In germline, CDR1 is SQVTM, CDR2 ANQGSEA. Unmatched junction bases numbered 6, after V lost 6 bases and J lost 8 bases. Looking up the rest from reference TRBV29-1 and TRBJ1-2 gives the full variable domain: SAVISQKPSRDICQRGTSLTIQCQVDSQVTMMFWYRQQPGQSLTLIATANQGSEATYESGFVIDKFPISRPNLTFSTLTVSNMSPEDSSIYLCSVGTGAGGYTFGSGTRLTVV.

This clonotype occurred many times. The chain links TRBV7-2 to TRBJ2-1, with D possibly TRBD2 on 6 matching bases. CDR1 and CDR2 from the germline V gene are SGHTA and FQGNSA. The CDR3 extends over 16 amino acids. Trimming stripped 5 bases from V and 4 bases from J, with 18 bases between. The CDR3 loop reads CASSPPGAEGYNEQFF. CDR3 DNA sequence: TGTGCCAGCAGCCCCCCGGGAGCGGAGGGTTACAATGAGCAGTTCTTC.

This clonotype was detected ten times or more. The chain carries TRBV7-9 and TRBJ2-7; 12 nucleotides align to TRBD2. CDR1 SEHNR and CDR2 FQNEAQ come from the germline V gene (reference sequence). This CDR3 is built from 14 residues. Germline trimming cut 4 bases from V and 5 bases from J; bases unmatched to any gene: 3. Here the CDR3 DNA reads TGTGCCAGCAGCTCGGGACTAGCGGGCCACGAGCAGTACTTC. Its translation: CASSSGLAGHEQYF.

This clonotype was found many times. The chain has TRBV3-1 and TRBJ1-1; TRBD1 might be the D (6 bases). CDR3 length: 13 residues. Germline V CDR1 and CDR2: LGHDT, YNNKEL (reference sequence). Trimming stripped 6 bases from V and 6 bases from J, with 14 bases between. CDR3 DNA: TGTGCCAGCAGAAACAGGGTTGATTCTGAAGCTTTCTTT. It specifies CASRNRVDSEAFF.

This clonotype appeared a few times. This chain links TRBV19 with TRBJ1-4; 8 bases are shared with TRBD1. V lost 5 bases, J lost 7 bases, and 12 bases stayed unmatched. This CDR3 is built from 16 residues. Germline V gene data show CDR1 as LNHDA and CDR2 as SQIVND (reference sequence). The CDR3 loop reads CASSQSYRGRGEKLFF. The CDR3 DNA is TGTGCCAGTAGTCAGAGTTACAGGGGGAGAGGTGAAAAACTGTTTTTT.

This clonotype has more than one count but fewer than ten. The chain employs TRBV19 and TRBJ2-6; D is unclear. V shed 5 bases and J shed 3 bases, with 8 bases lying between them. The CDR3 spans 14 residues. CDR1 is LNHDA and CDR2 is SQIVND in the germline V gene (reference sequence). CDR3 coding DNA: TGTGCCAGTAGTGGGGTGTTTGGGGCCAACGTCCTGACTTTC. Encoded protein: CASSGVFGANVLTF.

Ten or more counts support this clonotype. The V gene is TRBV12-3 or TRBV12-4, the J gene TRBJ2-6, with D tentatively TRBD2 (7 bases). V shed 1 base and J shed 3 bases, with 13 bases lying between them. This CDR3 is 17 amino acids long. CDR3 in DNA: TGTGCCAGCAGTTTAGTCGGGGGGCGCGATGGGGCCAACGTCCTGACTTTC. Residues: CASSLVGGRDGANVLTF.

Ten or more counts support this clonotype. The CDR3 loop reads CASSPGWGGAEAFF. The CDR3 DNA follows: TGCGCCAGCAGCCCCGGTTGGGGAGGAGCTGAAGCTTTCTTT. V is TRBV5-1 and J is TRBJ1-1; D not resolved. Germline V gene data show CDR1 as SGHRS and CDR2 as YFSETQ. The CDR3 totals 14 residues. V was shortened by 4 bases and J by 6 bases, with 16 bases between the two germline ends.

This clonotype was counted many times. The CDR3 here is CSARAPGQGDYEQYF. The DNA of the CDR3 is TGCAGTGCTAGAGCACCGGGACAGGGGGACTACGAGCAGTACTTC. This sequence joins TRBV20-1 and TRBJ2-7; TRBD1 matches at 11 bases. The CDR3 totals 15 residues. CDR1 is DFQATT and CDR2 is SNEGSKA in the germline V gene (reference sequence). V was clipped by 1 base and J by 3 bases; unmatched bases: 5.

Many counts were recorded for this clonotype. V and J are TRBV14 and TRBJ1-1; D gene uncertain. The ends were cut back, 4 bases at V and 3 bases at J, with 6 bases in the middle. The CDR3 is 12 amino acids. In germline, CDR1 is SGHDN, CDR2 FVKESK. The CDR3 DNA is TGTGCCAGCAGCCCCATCGACACTGAAGCTTTCTTT. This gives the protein CASSPIDTEAFF.

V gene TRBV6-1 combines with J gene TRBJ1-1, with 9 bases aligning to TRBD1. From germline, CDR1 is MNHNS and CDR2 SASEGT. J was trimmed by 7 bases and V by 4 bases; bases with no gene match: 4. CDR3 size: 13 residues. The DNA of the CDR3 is TGTGCCAGCAGTGTCGCGACAGGGGGTGAAGCTTTCTTT. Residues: CASSVATGGEAFF.

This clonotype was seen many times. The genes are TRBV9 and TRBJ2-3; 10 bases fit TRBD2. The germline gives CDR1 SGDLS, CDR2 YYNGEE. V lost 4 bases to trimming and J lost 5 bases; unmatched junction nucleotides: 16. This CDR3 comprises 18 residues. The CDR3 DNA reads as TGTGCCAGCAGCTCCCGCCTAACAACTAGCGGGATCTTAGATACGCAGTATTTT. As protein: CASSSRLTTSGILDTQYF.

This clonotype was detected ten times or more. CDR3: CASTLTTGQRGIGYTF. CDR3 nucleotides: TGCGCCAGCACTTTGACCACGGGACAACGAGGGATCGGCTACACCTTC. This rearrangement joins TRBV5-1 to TRBJ1-2; possible D gene TRBD1, 6 bases. CDR3 size: 16 residues. Trimming took off 6 bases at V and 8 bases at J, with 26 bases between the two ends. Germline V gene data show CDR1 as SGHRS and CDR2 as YFSETQ.

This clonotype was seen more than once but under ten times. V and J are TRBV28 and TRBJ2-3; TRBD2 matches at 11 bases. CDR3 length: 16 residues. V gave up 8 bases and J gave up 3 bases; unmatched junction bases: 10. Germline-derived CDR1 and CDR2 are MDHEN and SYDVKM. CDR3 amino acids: CASLPPGLAATDTQYF. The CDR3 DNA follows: TGTGCCAGCCTACCACCGGGACTAGCGGCTACAGATACGCAGTATTTT. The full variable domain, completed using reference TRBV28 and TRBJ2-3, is DVKVTQSSRYLVKRTGEKVFLECVQDMDHENMFWYRQDPGLGLRLIYFSYDVKMKEKGDIPEGYSVSREKKERFSLILESASTNQTSMYLCASLPPGLAATDTQYFGPGTRLTVL.

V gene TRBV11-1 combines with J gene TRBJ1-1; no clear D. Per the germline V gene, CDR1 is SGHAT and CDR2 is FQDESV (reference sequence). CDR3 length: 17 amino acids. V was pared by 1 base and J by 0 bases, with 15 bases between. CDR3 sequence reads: CASSLGGRRNVNTEAFF. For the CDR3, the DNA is TGTGCCAGCAGCTTAGGAGGCAGGCGTAACGTGAACACTGAAGCTTTCTTT. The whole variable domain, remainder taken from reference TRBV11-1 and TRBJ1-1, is EAEVAQSPRYKITEKSQAVAFWCDPISGHATLYWYRQILGQGPELLVQFQDESVVDDSQLPKDRFSAERLKGVDSTLKIQPAELGDSAMYLCASSLGGRRNVNTEAFFGQGTRLTVV.

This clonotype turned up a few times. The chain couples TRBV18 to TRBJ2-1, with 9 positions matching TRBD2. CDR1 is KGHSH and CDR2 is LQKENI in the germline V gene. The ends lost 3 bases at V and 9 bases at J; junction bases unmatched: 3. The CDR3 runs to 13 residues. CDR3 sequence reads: CASSPGLAGEQFF. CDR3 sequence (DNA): TGTGCCAGCTCACCGGGACTAGCCGGTGAGCAGTTCTTC.

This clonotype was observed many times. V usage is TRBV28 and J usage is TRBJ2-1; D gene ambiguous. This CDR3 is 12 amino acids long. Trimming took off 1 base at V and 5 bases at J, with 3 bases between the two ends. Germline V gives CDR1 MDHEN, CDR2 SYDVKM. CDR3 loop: CASSLLDNEQFF. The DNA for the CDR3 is TGTGCCAGCAGTTTATTGGACAATGAGCAGTTCTTC. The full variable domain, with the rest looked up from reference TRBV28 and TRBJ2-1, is DVKVTQSSRYLVKRTGEKVFLECVQDMDHENMFWYRQDPGLGLRLIYFSYDVKMKEKGDIPEGYSVSREKKERFSLILESASTNQTSMYLCASSLLDNEQFFGPGTRLTVL.

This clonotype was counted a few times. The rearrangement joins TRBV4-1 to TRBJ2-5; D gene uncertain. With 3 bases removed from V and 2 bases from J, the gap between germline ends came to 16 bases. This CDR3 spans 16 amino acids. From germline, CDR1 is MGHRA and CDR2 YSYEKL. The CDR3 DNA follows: TGCGCCAGCAGCCACCAACGGACGCAGTTGCAAGAGACCCAGTACTTC. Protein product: CASSHQRTQLQETQYF.

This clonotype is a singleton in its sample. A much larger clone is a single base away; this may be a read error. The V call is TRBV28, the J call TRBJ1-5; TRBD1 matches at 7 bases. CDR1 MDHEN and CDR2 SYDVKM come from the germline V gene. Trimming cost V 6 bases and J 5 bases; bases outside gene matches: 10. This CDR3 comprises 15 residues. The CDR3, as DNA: TGTGCCAGCAGCCCACCGGGACAGCTCTATCAGCCCCAGCATTTT. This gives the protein CASSPPGQLYQPQHF. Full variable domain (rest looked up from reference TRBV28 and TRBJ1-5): DVKVTQSSRYLVKRTGEKVFLECVQDMDHENMFWYRQDPGLGLRLIYFSYDVKMKEKGDIPEGYSVSREKKERFSLILESASTNQTSMYLCASSPPGQLYQPQHFGDGTRLSIL.

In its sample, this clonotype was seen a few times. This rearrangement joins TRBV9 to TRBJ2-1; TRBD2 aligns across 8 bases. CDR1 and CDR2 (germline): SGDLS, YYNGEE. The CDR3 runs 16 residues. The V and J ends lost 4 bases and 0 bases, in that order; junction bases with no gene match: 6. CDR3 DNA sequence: TGTGCCAGCAGCCCCCCGAGCGGGAGCTCCTACAATGAGCAGTTCTTC. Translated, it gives CASSPPSGSSYNEQFF.

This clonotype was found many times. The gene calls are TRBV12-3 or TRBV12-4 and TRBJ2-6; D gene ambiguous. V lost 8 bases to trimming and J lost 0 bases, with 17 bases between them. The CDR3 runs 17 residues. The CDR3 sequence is CASGTSRPVSGANVLTF. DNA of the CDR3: TGTGCCAGCGGCACTTCTCGACCGGTCTCTGGGGCCAACGTCCTGACTTTC.

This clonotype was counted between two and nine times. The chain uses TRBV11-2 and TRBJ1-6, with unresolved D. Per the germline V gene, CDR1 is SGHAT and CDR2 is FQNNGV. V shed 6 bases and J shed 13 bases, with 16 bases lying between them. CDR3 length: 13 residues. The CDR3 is CASSPAAVMPLHF. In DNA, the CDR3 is TGTGCCAGCAGTCCCGCGGCGGTTATGCCCCTCCACTTT. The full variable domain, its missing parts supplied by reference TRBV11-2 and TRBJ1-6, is EAGVAQSPRYKIIEKRQSVAFWCNPISGHATLYWYQQILGQGPKLLIQFQNNGVVDDSQLPKDRFSAERLKGVDSTLKIQPAKLEDSAVYLCASSPAAVMPLHFGNGTRLTVT.

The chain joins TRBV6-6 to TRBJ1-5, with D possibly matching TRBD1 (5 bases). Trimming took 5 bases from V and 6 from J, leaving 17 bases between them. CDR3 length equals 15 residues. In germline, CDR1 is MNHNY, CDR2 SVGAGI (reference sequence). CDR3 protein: CASSINQGRGQPQHF. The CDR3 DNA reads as TGTGCCAGCAGTATAAACCAGGGTCGCGGTCAGCCCCAGCATTTT.

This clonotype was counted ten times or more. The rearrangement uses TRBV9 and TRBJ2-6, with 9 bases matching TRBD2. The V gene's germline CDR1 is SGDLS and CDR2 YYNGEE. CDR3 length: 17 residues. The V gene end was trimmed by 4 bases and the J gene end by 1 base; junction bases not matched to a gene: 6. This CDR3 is CASSHSGSRSGANVLTF. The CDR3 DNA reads TGTGCCAGCAGCCATAGCGGGAGTAGGTCTGGGGCCAACGTCCTGACTTTC.

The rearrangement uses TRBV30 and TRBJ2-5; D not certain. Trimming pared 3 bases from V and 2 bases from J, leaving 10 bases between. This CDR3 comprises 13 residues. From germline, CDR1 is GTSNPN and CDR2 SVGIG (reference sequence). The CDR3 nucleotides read TGTGCCTGGAGCCCAGGACCGCAAGAGACCCAGTACTTC. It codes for CAWSPGPQETQYF.

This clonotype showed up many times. The CDR3 DNA sequence: TGCAGTGCTCGCCCTTACAATGAGCAGTTCTTC. This translates into CSARPYNEQFF. The chain links TRBV20-1 to TRBJ2-1; D not resolved. Germline-derived CDR1 and CDR2 are DFQATT and SNEGSKA (reference sequence). V was trimmed by 5 bases and J by 4 bases, leaving 6 bases between them. The CDR3 extends over 11 amino acids.